This TCR beta chain was captured by sequencing in a study of blood T cell repertoires in COVID-19. Study-wide context: Some COVID-19 samples were acute and others convalescent; all came from the United States, Italy and Spain. The cDNA or gDNA used as material had been derived from T cells, B-cell-depleted T cells, or PBMCs.

Study processing details: Using reference gene primer amplification, nucleated cell counts were estimated. The protocol was immunoSEQ multiplex PCR, while the TCRdb copy is restricted to in-frame clones and leaves out a portion. D and trimming were read from the DNA, whereas the V and J calls and clone size are those reported in that table. The sample has about 98,000 clones; around 80% are singletons. There are a few counts of this clone. The TCR was taken from a man between 60 and 70 years old with active or convalescent COVID-19. Sequenced input: peripheral blood.

The chain's CDR3 is CASSPPGGGISYEQYF. The CDR3 coding sequence is TGTGCCAGCAGCCCGCCGGGGGGGGGTATCTCCTACGAGCAGTACTTC. V and J are TRBV14 and TRBJ2-7; 8 bases fit TRBD2. CDR1 and CDR2 from the germline V gene are SGHDN and FVKESK. With V trimmed by 4 bases and J by 0 bases, 8 bases remained unmatched. The CDR3 has 16 amino acids.